The 27 T cell receptor beta chains reported below all come from one sample, sequenced in a study of cytomegalovirus exposure and HLA in healthy donors. PCR amplification relied on 60 Vbeta primers (plus 13 Jbeta primers). The method was immunoSEQ multiplex PCR; TCRdb's version includes in-frame clones alone and lacks a portion of them. The data contain around 40,000 clones, about 90% of them seen just once; the ten biggest clones take up about 8%. Sequenced material: PBMCs. The receptors come from a woman in her forties in good health and CMV-seropositive.

The rearrangement joins TRBV10-2 to TRBJ1-1; a weak D match, TRBD1 (5 bases). The CDR3 has 14 residues. From germline, CDR1 is WSHSY and CDR2 SAAADI. V dropped 2 bases and J dropped 3 bases, with 10 bases sitting between them. The CDR3: CASSEKGLHTEAFF. The CDR3 DNA reads as TGCGCCAGCAGTGAGAAGGGGCTTCACACTGAAGCTTTCTTT.

The gene calls are TRBV9 and TRBJ2-7, with 7 bases fitting TRBD2. V dropped 0 bases and J dropped 3; count of bases not matched to a gene: 6. Germline lookup yields CDR1 SGDLS and CDR2 YYNGEE. The CDR3 covers 15 residues. This chain's CDR3 is CASSVDGTTNYEQYF. The DNA of the CDR3 is TGTGCCAGCAGCGTAGATGGGACTACCAACTACGAGCAGTACTTC.

About this clone itself: The junction does not match germline at one end; this may be a read error. This chain connects TRBV5-4 to TRBJ1-1, with TRBD1 matching over 9 bases. Germline CDR1 SGHNT, CDR2 YYREEE (reference sequence). The CDR3 covers 13 residues. The DNA of the CDR3 is TGTGCCAGCAGCACGCGGGGCTGGACAGGGGACAACTTT. Amino acids: CASSTRGWTGDNF.

V gene TRBV14 combines with J gene TRBJ2-3, with 7 bases lining up with TRBD1. The CDR3 has 15 residues. Germline trimming cut 1 base from V and 6 bases from J; bases unmatched to any gene: 7. Germline V gene sequence: CDR1 SGHDN, CDR2 FVKESK. Here the CDR3 reads CASSQGFRGHDTQYF. CDR3 nucleotide sequence: TGTGCCAGCAGCCAAGGTTTTAGGGGGCACGATACGCAGTATTTT. Drawing the rest from reference TRBV14 and TRBJ2-3, the complete variable domain is EAGVTQFPSHSVIEKGQTVTLRCDPISGHDNLYWYRRVMGKEIKFLLHFVKESKQDESGMPNNRFLAERTGGTYSTLKVQPAELEDSGVYFCASSQGFRGHDTQYFGPGTRLTVL.

This clone was observed a single time. The CDR3 nucleotides are TGTGCCAGCAGCTTGGAAGGTTTCCGGAGCAACACTGAAGCTTTCTTT. It codes for CASSLEGFRSNTEAFF. The chain links TRBV5-4 to TRBJ1-1, with no clear D. The CDR3 contains 16 residues. The germline gives CDR1 SGHNT, CDR2 YYREEE (reference sequence). V was cut by 0 bases and J by 2 bases, with 14 bases left in between.

The chain couples TRBV7-2 to TRBJ1-5; 10 bases are a match to TRBD1. The length of the CDR3 is 15 residues. V gave up 5 bases and J gave up 4 bases; unmatched junction bases: 5. Germline V gene data show CDR1 as SGHTA and CDR2 as FQGNSA. The CDR3 protein is CASSMTGGPNQPQHF. DNA of the CDR3: TGTGCCAGCAGCATGACAGGGGGCCCGAATCAGCCCCAGCATTTT.

By sample fraction, this clone is medium-sized (0.01 to 0.1%). The gene calls are TRBV7-8 and TRBJ1-2; D unresolved. The germline V gene encodes CDR1 SGHVS and CDR2 FQNEAQ. The ends were cut back, 4 bases at V and 4 bases at J, with 10 bases in the middle. This CDR3 comprises 13 residues. CDR3 sequence: CASSSSGTYGYTF. DNA of the CDR3: TGTGCCAGCAGCTCCTCAGGAACCTATGGCTACACCTTC. Together with reference TRBV7-8 and TRBJ1-2, the CDR3 gives the full variable domain: GAGVSQSPRYKVAKRGQDVALRCDPISGHVSLFWYQQALGQGPEFLTYFQNEAQLDKSGLPSDRFFAERPEGSVSTLKIQRTQQEDSAVYLCASSSSGTYGYTFGSGTRLTVV.

The chain couples TRBV7-2 to TRBJ2-7; D call uncertain. The CDR3 is made up of 14 amino acids. V was pared by 1 base and J by 0 bases, with 7 bases between. CDR1 and CDR2 (germline): SGHTA, FQGNSA. CDR3 coding DNA: TGTGCCAGCAGCTTAGGCGGAACCTCCTACGAGCAGTACTTC. Translating gives CASSLGGTSYEQYF. The variable domain in full, completed from reference TRBV7-2 and TRBJ2-7, reads GAGVSQSPSNKVTEKGKDVELRCDPISGHTALYWYRQSLGQGLEFLIYFQGNSAPDKSGLPSDRFSAERTGGSVSTLTIQRTQQEDSAVYLCASSLGGTSYEQYFGPGTRLTVT.

The chain has TRBV7-9 and TRBJ1-2, with D unclear. V was trimmed by 2 bases and J by 2 bases, leaving 9 bases between them. The germline V gene has CDR1 SEHNR and CDR2 FQNEAQ (reference sequence). The CDR3 spans 14 residues. Written as DNA, the CDR3 is TGTGCCAGCAGCTTAAGCGGCCAGAACTATGGCTACACCTTC. It yields the protein CASSLSGQNYGYTF.

The sample holds one count of this clone. The chain joins TRBV27 to TRBJ2-1; D gene uncertain. Germline CDR1 and CDR2: MNHEY and SMNVEV (reference sequence). This CDR3 has 15 amino acids. V gave up 2 bases and J gave up 9 bases, with 17 bases separating them. This CDR3 reads CASSLASYGVGEQFF. The CDR3 DNA reads TGTGCCAGCAGTTTAGCCAGCTACGGAGTTGGTGAGCAGTTCTTC.

J is TRBJ1-2 and V is TRBV6-1; 9 positions agree with TRBD1. The CDR3 loop spans 16 amino acids. Germline V gives CDR1 MNHNS, CDR2 SASEGT. V was pared by 2 bases and J by 8 bases, with 12 bases of the junction left unmatched. CDR3 sequence reads: CASSELGGQGGSGYTF. The CDR3 DNA reads TGTGCCAGCAGTGAATTAGGGGGACAGGGAGGTTCGGGCTACACCTTC.

This sequence joins TRBV11-3 and TRBJ2-4, with 7 bases that match TRBD1. There are 16 residues in the CDR3. The germline V gene has CDR1 SGHNT and CDR2 YENEEA. The V gene end was trimmed by 5 bases and the J gene end by 6 bases; junction bases not matched to a gene: 13. The CDR3 DNA follows: TGTGCCAGCAGCCCAGGGGGACCCGAGCCTTCAAACATTCAGTACTTC. Residues: CASSPGGPEPSNIQYF.

The gene calls are TRBV5-1 and TRBJ2-1; weak D call: TRBD2 (6 bases). The CDR3 is made up of 12 amino acids. V lost 4 bases and J 12 bases, leaving 14 bases between the germline ends. Per the germline V gene, CDR1 is SGHRS and CDR2 is YFSETQ. The CDR3 region is CASSTETRRQFF. In DNA, the CDR3 is TGCGCCAGCAGCACAGAGACTAGGAGGCAGTTCTTC.

This clone was seen a handful of times. The chain uses TRBV5-1 and TRBJ2-2, with D possibly matching TRBD1 (5 bases). CDR1 is SGHRS and CDR2 is YFSETQ in the germline V gene. Trimming shortened V by 6 bases and J by 7 bases, and 13 bases separated the two germline ends. The CDR3 spans 13 residues. The CDR3 spells CASTPDNRGELFF. CDR3 sequence (DNA): TGCGCCAGCACCCCGGACAACCGCGGGGAGCTGTTTTTT.

The chain uses TRBV28 and TRBJ2-7; 8 nucleotides match TRBD2. Trimming cost V 8 bases and J 2 bases; bases outside gene matches: 2. The CDR3 has 12 amino acids. CDR1 is MDHEN, CDR2 SYDVKM, per germline. The CDR3 reads CASGTRPYEQYF. CDR3 nucleotide sequence: TGTGCCAGCGGGACTAGACCCTACGAGCAGTACTTC.

This clone was seen more than once but under ten times. This specimen includes other DNA sequences encoding the same CDR3. The genes are TRBV6-1 and TRBJ2-7; the D is unclear. The length of the CDR3 is 12 residues. From germline, CDR1 is MNHNS and CDR2 SASEGT. V was cut by 6 bases and J by 3 bases, with 9 bases left in between. Here the CDR3 reads CASRPTGYEQYF. Here the CDR3 DNA reads TGTGCCAGCAGACCCACTGGCTACGAGCAGTACTTC.

The chain links TRBV21-1 to TRBJ2-1; TRBD2 is taken as the D call from the table, unchecked against the DNA. TRBV21-1 is reported as a pseudogene. The CDR3 is 16 residues long. CDR3 sequence reads: CASRGLAGASYNEQFF. The CDR3 coding sequence is TGTGCCAGCAGAGGACTAGCGGGAGCTTCCTACAATGAGCAGTTCTTC.

This clone showed up just a few times. The chain combines TRBV28 with TRBJ1-4, with TRBD1 as a possible D gene (5 bases). This CDR3 contains 13 residues. The germline V and J ends were trimmed by 6 bases and 7 bases, with 12 bases remaining between them. CDR1 and CDR2 (germline): MDHEN, SYDVKM. This CDR3 is CASSAGSSEKLFF. The CDR3 DNA follows: TGTGCCAGCAGCGCAGGGTCGTCTGAAAAACTGTTTTTT.

This chain links TRBV5-1 with TRBJ2-7, with TRBD2 as a possible D gene (6 bases). The CDR3 is 14 amino acids. Germline loops: CDR1 SGHRS, CDR2 YFSETQ. Trimming pared 5 bases from V and 0 bases from J, leaving 12 bases between. The CDR3, as DNA: TGCGCCAGCAGATTCACCGGGAGCTCCTACGAGCAGTACTTC. Amino acids: CASRFTGSSYEQYF. Based on the CDR3 plus reference TRBV5-1 and TRBJ2-7, the full variable domain is KAGVTQTPRYLIKTRGQQVTLSCSPISGHRSVSWYQQTPGQGLQFLFEYFSETQRNKGNFPGRFSGRQFSNSRSEMNVSTLELGDSALYLCASRFTGSSYEQYFGPGTRLTVT.

The chain has TRBV2 and TRBJ2-2; 11 bases align to TRBD1. Trimming removed 4 bases from V and 6 bases from J; junction bases left unmatched: 4. The CDR3 contains 15 residues. Per the germline V gene, CDR1 is SNHLY and CDR2 is FYNNEI. The CDR3 loop reads CASSADRGRAGELFF. The CDR3 DNA follows: TGTGCCAGCAGTGCGGACAGGGGGCGCGCCGGGGAGCTGTTTTTT.

The gene calls are TRBV11-3 and TRBJ2-5, with D unresolved. This CDR3 contains 13 residues. From germline, CDR1 is SGHNT and CDR2 YENEEA. V gave up 5 bases and J gave up 7 bases, with 14 bases separating them. This CDR3 reads CASSESPVSTQYF. As DNA, the CDR3 is TGTGCCAGCAGCGAAAGTCCGGTTTCGACCCAGTACTTC. The full variable domain, rest sourced from reference TRBV11-3 and TRBJ2-5, is EAGVVQSPRYKIIEKKQPVAFWCNPISGHNTLYWYLQNLGQGPELLIRYENEEAVDDSQLPKDRFSAERLKGVDSTLKIQPAELGDSAVYLCASSESPVSTQYFGPGTRLLVL.

The chain has TRBV10-3 and TRBJ2-3; 7 positions agree with TRBD2. Per germline, CDR1 ENHRY and CDR2 SYGVKD. This CDR3 region has 15 residues. V gave up 5 bases and J gave up 4 bases; unmatched junction bases: 9. Here the CDR3 DNA reads TGTGCCATCAGTCCGGGAGGTCGGGGATCAGATACGCAGTATTTT. It is translated as CAISPGGRGSDTQYF.

This clone has only one observation. The rearrangement links TRBV7-9 to TRBJ2-5; 10 positions match TRBD2. The CDR3 extends over 15 amino acids. CDR1 and CDR2 from the germline V gene are SEHNR and FQNEAQ (reference sequence). J lost 2 bases, V lost 5 bases, and 5 bases had no gene match. The CDR3 sequence: CASSLRTSGQETQYF. Here the CDR3 DNA reads TGTGCCAGCAGCCTCCGGACTAGCGGACAAGAGACCCAGTACTTC. Looking up the rest from reference TRBV7-9 and TRBJ2-5 gives the full variable domain: DTGVSQNPRHKITKRGQNVTFRCDPISEHNRLYWYRQTLGQGPEFLTYFQNEAQLEKSRLLSDRFSAERPKGSFSTLEIQRTEQGDSAMYLCASSLRTSGQETQYFGPGTRLLVL.

The chain uses TRBV15 and TRBJ1-1; D gene uncertain. Trimming stripped 5 bases from V and 1 base from J, with 8 bases between. The CDR3 totals 13 residues. The germline V gene has CDR1 LNHNV and CDR2 YYDKDF (reference sequence). CDR3 sequence reads: CATSQKRNTEAFF. CDR3 bases: TGTGCCACCAGCCAAAAGCGGAACACTGAAGCTTTCTTT. Full variable domain (outside the CDR3, taken from reference TRBV15 and TRBJ1-1): DAMVIQNPRYQVTQFGKPVTLSCSQTLNHNVMYWYQQKSSQAPKLLFHYYDKDFNNEADTPDNFQSRRPNTSFCFLDIRSPGLGDTAMYLCATSQKRNTEAFFGQGTRLTVV.

This clone appeared a single time. The V gene is TRBV7-9, the J gene TRBJ2-4, with 7 bases lining up with TRBD2. This CDR3 is built from 17 residues. Germline V CDR1 and CDR2: SEHNR, FQNEAQ (reference sequence). Trimming removed 0 bases from V and 2 bases from J; junction bases left unmatched: 7. CDR3 sequence (DNA): TGTGCCAGCAGCTTAGCGCTCGCTGGGACTACCAAAAACATTCAGTACTTC. It codes for CASSLALAGTTKNIQYF.

The V call is TRBV19, the J call TRBJ1-1; 8 bases agree with TRBD1. CDR1 and CDR2 (germline): LNHDA, SQIVND (reference sequence). Losses at the gene ends were 2 bases for V and 3 bases for J; bases not matched to a gene: 2. The CDR3 spans 14 residues. The chain's CDR3 is CASSIQGADTEAFF. The CDR3 bases are TGTGCCAGTAGTATACAGGGGGCCGACACTGAAGCTTTCTTT. The full variable domain, completed using reference TRBV19 and TRBJ1-1, is DGGITQSPKYLFRKEGQNVTLSCEQNLNHDAMYWYRQDPGQGLRLIYYSQIVNDFQKGDIAEGYSVSREKKESFPLTVTSAQKNPTAFYLCASSIQGADTEAFFGQGTRLTVV.

The chain has TRBV28 and TRBJ2-1, with 8 positions matching TRBD2. This CDR3 has 15 amino acids. The germline gives CDR1 MDHEN, CDR2 SYDVKM. J lost 7 bases, V lost 6 bases, and 11 bases had no gene match. The DNA of the CDR3 is TGTGCCAGCAGCGGGGGGGGGACTAAGGGAAATGAGCAGTTCTTC. Protein: CASSGGGTKGNEQFF.